This entry features one T cell receptor (beta chain) sequence. Germline assignment: CDR1 KGHDR and CDR2 SFDVKD. This CDR3 region has 13 residues. After removal of 4 bases from V and 3 bases from J, the junction contained 2 bases not matched to a gene. In the authors' methods: Reference gene primers were amplified, and this amplification served to estimate nucleated cell counts. The assay was immunoSEQ multiplex PCR, and TCRdb's table has in-frame clones only and misses some. The V and J calls and clone size were taken over from that table, and D and trimming were inferred from the DNA. This sample has some 160,000 clones, with around 84% found just once. These data belong to a study of blood T cell repertoires in COVID-19. Study-level information: The origin of the acute and convalescent COVID-19 samples was the United States, Italy and Spain. PBMCs, B-cell-depleted T cells, or T cells were the source of the cDNA or gDNA that made up the material.

The V call is TRBV24-1, the J call TRBJ2-7, with TRBD1 matching 7 bases. The sequence was obtained from a woman in her forties or fifties with acute or convalescent COVID-19. The specimen was peripheral blood. The CDR3 DNA sequence: TGTGCCACCAGTGAGTCAGGGGGCTACGAGCAGTACTTC. Its protein is CATSESGGYEQYF.